This T cell receptor beta chain was captured by sequencing in a study of shared clonotypes between healthy human individuals. Using immunoSEQ multiplex PCR, the repertoire was profiled, and TCRdb retains in-frame clones only, with some absent. This sample yields about 1.9 million clones, of which 80% to 95% are seen a single time; about 1.7% belongs to the top ten. CD45RO-negative CD8 cells positively selected for CCR7 made up the naive population, which excluded terminally differentiated effector memory CD45RA+ cells. The TCR was taken from a man in his late teens or twenties in good health. Some clones in this sample may be carry-over from other donors' samples. Sequencing used naive CD8+ T cells from PBMCs.

CDR3 amino acids: CASSEMGLAGNEQFF. The CDR3 DNA reads TGTGCCAGCAGTGAAATGGGACTAGCTGGCAATGAGCAGTTCTTC. This chain uses TRBV6-1 with TRBJ2-1; 9 positions match TRBD2. CDR1 and CDR2 (germline): MNHNS, SASEGT. V lost 2 bases, J lost 6 bases, and 5 bases stayed unmatched. The CDR3 has 15 amino acids.